These 6 T cell receptor beta chains were sequenced from one sample in a study of T cells expressing NK-cell markers. Each CDR3 protein gets one entry in TCRdb, which reprocessed the 5' RACE reads and gives no DNA. The table for this sample gives about 160,000 distinct CDR3 sequences. The specimen sequenced was blood T cells: a sorted CD56 or NKG2C T cell subset, CD4+ or CD8+ T cells, or bulk PBMC T cells (not recorded which). All receptors come from a man aged 18-70 years in good health.

The chain links TRBV15 to TRBJ2-7; no DNA is available, so the TRBD1 call from TCRdb remains unchecked. Germline loops: CDR1 LNHNV, CDR2 YYDKDF (reference sequence). The length of the CDR3 is 13 residues. CDR3 loop: CASAIGQTYEQYF.

This sequence joins TRBV12-3 or TRBV12-4 and TRBJ2-7; TCRdb designates TRBD1, a call that cannot be tested without DNA. This CDR3 spans 11 amino acids. The CDR3 loop reads CASSFNRAKYF.

J is TRBJ2-7 and V is TRBV6-6; no DNA is available, so the TRBD1 call from TCRdb remains unchecked. Looked up from germline, CDR1 is MNHNY and CDR2 is SVGAGI (reference sequence). CDR3 length: 13 residues. CDR3 sequence reads: CATLTPGSYEQYF.

This chain joins TRBV7-9 and TRBJ2-5; lacking DNA, the TRBD2 call made by TCRdb goes unchecked. In germline, CDR1 is SEHNR, CDR2 FQNEAQ (reference sequence). This CDR3 has 16 amino acids. CDR3: CASSLILSLARETQYF.

This rearrangement joins TRBV6-5 to TRBJ2-3; there is no DNA to check the TCRdb D call of TRBD2. Germline V gives CDR1 MNHEY, CDR2 SVGAGI. The CDR3 covers 16 residues. This CDR3 is CASSYLGPISTDTQYF.

V and J are TRBV7-8 and TRBJ2-5; the TCRdb D gene call, TRBD2, has no DNA to confirm it. The CDR3 spans 15 residues. Germline-derived CDR1 and CDR2 are SGHVS and FQNEAQ. The CDR3 region is CASSPRTSGAETQYF.